The rows below give T cell receptor beta chains drawn from one sample of a study of T cells expressing NK-cell markers. TCRdb reworked the 5' RACE reads into one entry per CDR3 protein, no DNA. This sample's table has tens of thousands of distinct CDR3 sequences. Material for sequencing was blood T cells: a sorted CD56 or NKG2C T cell subset, CD4+ or CD8+ T cells, or bulk PBMC T cells (not recorded which). Receptors were obtained from a man aged 18-70 years in good health. Both conserved end residues are part of each CDR3. Each record gives: V gene, clone size, CDR3 length, J gene, CDR3 protein. Clone size, where shown, is once, few, many, or a class for clones that have expanded.

v_gene: TRBV27
abundance: NA
len: 14
j_gene: TRBJ1-1
CDR3aa: CASWTGDWNTEAFF

v_gene: TRBV2
abundance: NA
len: 11
j_gene: TRBJ1-6
CDR3aa: CASKGNSPLHF

v_gene: TRBV10-3
abundance: NA
len: 12
j_gene: TRBJ1-1
CDR3aa: CAIRAEVTEAFF

v_gene: TRBV24-1
abundance: NA
len: 13
j_gene: TRBJ1-2
CDR3aa: CATSDFSGMGYTF

v_gene: TRBV7-6
abundance: NA
len: 15
j_gene: TRBJ1-6
CDR3aa: CASSLRPGGNSPLHF

v_gene: TRBV6-1
abundance: NA
len: 16
j_gene: TRBJ1-3
CDR3aa: CASSDPGQGSGNTIYF

v_gene: TRBV10-2
abundance: NA
len: 14
j_gene: TRBJ2-2
CDR3aa: CASKGQVNTGELFF

v_gene: TRBV9
abundance: NA
len: 15
j_gene: TRBJ2-2
CDR3aa: CASSVGGAGTGELFF

v_gene: TRBV27
abundance: NA
len: 14
j_gene: TRBJ2-5
CDR3aa: CASSLWGKGETQYF

v_gene: TRBV13
abundance: NA
len: 12
j_gene: TRBJ2-1
CDR3aa: CASGVLANEQFF

v_gene: TRBV6-2/TRBV6-3
abundance: medium-sized
len: 15
j_gene: TRBJ2-1
CDR3aa: CASSPTSGGYNEQFF

v_gene: TRBV7-9
abundance: NA
len: 15
j_gene: TRBJ2-1
CDR3aa: CASSPHGSSANEQFF

v_gene: TRBV7-9
abundance: NA
len: 15
j_gene: TRBJ1-3
CDR3aa: CASSLQVTSGNTIYF

v_gene: TRBV3-1
abundance: NA
len: 14
j_gene: TRBJ2-7
CDR3aa: CASSPRQGTDEQYF

v_gene: TRBV7-9
abundance: NA
len: 13
j_gene: TRBJ2-5
CDR3aa: CASSLVYVETQYF

v_gene: TRBV7-9
abundance: NA
len: 13
j_gene: TRBJ2-5
CDR3aa: CASSYSGWETQYF

v_gene: TRBV29-1
abundance: NA
len: 14
j_gene: TRBJ1-2
CDR3aa: CSVEDHRGYYGYTF

v_gene: TRBV14
abundance: NA
len: 13
j_gene: TRBJ2-5
CDR3aa: CASSRGSLGTQYF

v_gene: TRBV6-1
abundance: NA
len: 15
j_gene: TRBJ2-5
CDR3aa: CASSEGDREKETQYF

v_gene: TRBV3-1
abundance: NA
len: 14
j_gene: TRBJ2-1
CDR3aa: CASSQGVGGGEQFF

v_gene: TRBV2
abundance: NA
len: 14
j_gene: TRBJ1-5
CDR3aa: CASSVGGQSQPQHF

v_gene: TRBV18
abundance: NA
len: 15
j_gene: TRBJ2-6
CDR3aa: CASSPSGYGANVLTF

v_gene: TRBV11-2
abundance: NA
len: 16
j_gene: TRBJ2-5
CDR3aa: CASSSLGGGVQETQYF

v_gene: TRBV7-9
abundance: NA
len: 14
j_gene: TRBJ2-1
CDR3aa: CAINPPGFYNEQFF

v_gene: TRBV5-1
abundance: NA
len: 16
j_gene: TRBJ2-1
CDR3aa: CASSPGDTLSYNEQFF

v_gene: TRBV2
abundance: NA
len: 14
j_gene: TRBJ2-7
CDR3aa: CASSEVADNYEQYF

v_gene: TRBV20-1
abundance: NA
len: 17
j_gene: TRBJ2-5
CDR3aa: CSAREKKLGRHQETQYF

v_gene: TRBV18
abundance: NA
len: 15
j_gene: TRBJ2-1
CDR3aa: CASSPPEDRVNEQFF

v_gene: TRBV5-1
abundance: NA
len: 15
j_gene: TRBJ2-1
CDR3aa: CASSIGLALGNEQFF

v_gene: TRBV7-2
abundance: NA
len: 15
j_gene: TRBJ1-1
CDR3aa: CASSSGTTVNTEAFF

v_gene: TRBV3-1
abundance: NA
len: 14
j_gene: TRBJ2-7
CDR3aa: CASSNRDAFGEQYF

v_gene: TRBV4-2
abundance: NA
len: 16
j_gene: TRBJ2-3
CDR3aa: CASSQEGQRGTDTQYF

v_gene: TRBV7-2
abundance: NA
len: 15
j_gene: TRBJ2-1
CDR3aa: CASSLAVSSYNEQFF

v_gene: TRBV6-1
abundance: NA
len: 15
j_gene: TRBJ2-2
CDR3aa: CVSGGEGLNTGELFF

v_gene: TRBV6-2/TRBV6-3
abundance: NA
len: 14
j_gene: TRBJ2-1
CDR3aa: CASSYASDGYEQFF

v_gene: TRBV7-2
abundance: NA
len: 13
j_gene: TRBJ2-7
CDR3aa: CASSKTGVGEQYF

v_gene: TRBV11-2
abundance: NA
len: 16
j_gene: TRBJ2-5
CDR3aa: CASSTWDRGNQETQYF

v_gene: TRBV15
abundance: NA
len: 13
j_gene: TRBJ2-5
CDR3aa: CATSREPRETQYF

v_gene: TRBV11-2
abundance: NA
len: 14
j_gene: TRBJ2-7
CDR3aa: CASSLLDGTYEQYF

v_gene: TRBV29-1
abundance: NA
len: 15
j_gene: TRBJ2-7
CDR3aa: CSVKNRATSSYEQYF

v_gene: TRBV2
abundance: NA
len: 14
j_gene: TRBJ2-7
CDR3aa: CASSWDRGDYEQYF

v_gene: TRBV6-1
abundance: NA
len: 12
j_gene: TRBJ1-2
CDR3aa: CASRGHSGGYTF

v_gene: TRBV3-1
abundance: NA
len: 15
j_gene: TRBJ2-2
CDR3aa: CASSPWTGEARELFF

v_gene: TRBV19
abundance: NA
len: 14
j_gene: TRBJ2-2
CDR3aa: CASNSAGAVGELFF

v_gene: TRBV2
abundance: NA
len: 16
j_gene: TRBJ2-2
CDR3aa: CASSGRGGSNTGELFF

v_gene: TRBV9
abundance: NA
len: 16
j_gene: TRBJ1-1
CDR3aa: CASSPPGAGQNTEAFF

v_gene: TRBV20-1
abundance: NA
len: 16
j_gene: TRBJ2-3
CDR3aa: CSAGTSGRGGTDTQYF

v_gene: TRBV7-9
abundance: NA
len: 14
j_gene: TRBJ2-3
CDR3aa: CASRGGTSGDTQYF

v_gene: TRBV10-3
abundance: NA
len: 15
j_gene: TRBJ2-7
CDR3aa: CAISESLAETYEQYF

v_gene: TRBV4-1
abundance: NA
len: 15
j_gene: TRBJ1-1
CDR3aa: CASSQTGGRNTEAFF

v_gene: TRBV5-6
abundance: NA
len: 18
j_gene: TRBJ2-1
CDR3aa: CASSLSSDPFSSYNEQFF

v_gene: TRBV6-2/TRBV6-3
abundance: NA
len: 12
j_gene: TRBJ1-1
CDR3aa: CASSWARGEAFF

v_gene: TRBV2
abundance: NA
len: 17
j_gene: TRBJ2-1
CDR3aa: CASSDFGVAGLDNEQFF